These 29 T cell receptor beta chains were all obtained from the same sample, sequenced in a study of shared clonotypes between healthy human individuals. Profiled with immunoSEQ multiplex PCR; TCRdb holds only in-frame clones, not every one. The data show 950,000 to 1,300,000 clones, around 76% seen once. The specimen was memory CD4+ T cells sorted from blood. Indicated subset: CD45RA-negative fraction. The receptors stem from a man aged 18 to 29 in good health.

The chain combines TRBV4-1 with TRBJ1-4, with D possibly matching TRBD1 (6 bases). With 4 bases removed from V and 6 bases from J, the gap between germline ends came to 15 bases. The V gene's germline CDR1 is MGHRA and CDR2 YSYEKL. The CDR3 is made up of 15 amino acids. The CDR3 DNA is TGCGCCAGCAGCCGGACGGGGGACAAAGATGAAAAACTGTTTTTT. As protein: CASSRTGDKDEKLFF.

The V and J genes are TRBV5-6 and TRBJ1-3; D gene unclear. The CDR3 has 14 residues. Germline assignment: CDR1 SGHDT and CDR2 YYEEEE. V dropped 3 bases and J dropped 8 bases, with 15 bases sitting between them. This CDR3 is CASSSAGFTDTIYF. In DNA, the CDR3 is TGTGCCAGCAGCTCGGCGGGGTTTACGGACACCATATATTTT. The whole variable domain, remainder taken from reference TRBV5-6 and TRBJ1-3, is DAGVTQSPTHLIKTRGQQVTLRCSPKSGHDTVSWYQQALGQGPQFIFQYYEEEERQRGNFPDRFSGHQFPNYSSELNVNALLLGDSALYLCASSSAGFTDTIYFGEGSWLTVV.

V gene TRBV18 combines with J gene TRBJ1-4, with no clear D. Deletions cut 0 bases from V and 2 bases from J, with 7 bases between. The germline gives CDR1 KGHSH, CDR2 LQKENI. This CDR3 has 15 amino acids. DNA of the CDR3: TGTGCCAGCTCACCACCACGGGAGACTAATGAAAAACTGTTTTTT. It encodes CASSPPRETNEKLFF. Full variable domain (rest looked up from reference TRBV18 and TRBJ1-4): NAGVMQNPRHLVRRRGQEARLRCSPMKGHSHVYWYRQLPEEGLKFMVYLQKENIIDESGMPKERFSAEFPKEGPSILRIQQVVRGDSAAYFCASSPPRETNEKLFFGSGTQLSVL.

This chain links TRBV19 with TRBJ2-5; D is ambiguous. Trimming removed 5 bases at V and 7 bases at J, with 8 bases between. Germline CDR1 LNHDA, CDR2 SQIVND (reference sequence). The CDR3 has 11 amino acids. Here the CDR3 DNA reads TGTGCCAGTAGTGCCCCGGGGACCCAGTACTTC. Amino acid sequence: CASSAPGTQYF.

The chain uses TRBV7-9 and TRBJ1-2; 10 bases are shared with TRBD1. From germline, CDR1 is SEHNR and CDR2 FQNEAQ (reference sequence). The CDR3 is made up of 15 amino acids. The V gene end was trimmed by 5 bases and the J gene end by 4 bases; junction bases not matched to a gene: 7. CDR3 loop: CASSTRTGGAYGYTF. CDR3 in DNA: TGTGCCAGCAGCACTCGGACAGGGGGTGCCTATGGCTACACCTTC.

The chain links TRBV10-3 to TRBJ2-2; 8 bases map to TRBD1. Germline CDR1 and CDR2: ENHRY and SYGVKD. V shed 6 bases and J 5 bases; nucleotides not matched to a gene: 14. The CDR3 totals 17 residues. CDR3 in DNA: TGTGCCATCAGCCCCCCAGGGTGGCAGGGGGCAACCGGGGAGCTGTTTTTT. Its protein is CAISPPGWQGATGELFF.

As DNA, the CDR3 is TGTGCCAGCAGCCGGCTAGGGGGCGAGAGCTCTGGGGCCAACGTCCTGACTTTC. As protein: CASSRLGGESSGANVLTF. The J gene is TRBJ2-6, the V gene TRBV5-5; 7 bases are shared with TRBD1. The CDR3 has 18 amino acids. V was pared by 4 bases and J by 0 bases, with 10 bases of the junction left unmatched. CDR1 and CDR2 from the germline V gene are SGHKS and YYEKEE (reference sequence).

As to this clone: At the DNA level, this CDR3 is encoded by other sequences in the same sample as well. V gene TRBV5-1 combines with J gene TRBJ2-1, with TRBD2 identical over 11 bases. The germline V gene encodes CDR1 SGHRS and CDR2 YFSETQ. With V trimmed by 3 bases and J by 3 bases, 2 bases remained unmatched. The length of the CDR3 is 15 residues. The chain's CDR3 is CASSSGTSGYNEQFF. CDR3 bases: TGCGCCAGCAGCTCAGGGACTAGCGGCTACAATGAGCAGTTCTTC. Full variable domain (missing parts from reference TRBV5-1 and TRBJ2-1): KAGVTQTPRYLIKTRGQQVTLSCSPISGHRSVSWYQQTPGQGLQFLFEYFSETQRNKGNFPGRFSGRQFSNSRSEMNVSTLELGDSALYLCASSSGTSGYNEQFFGPGTRLTVL.

This clone has a handful of counts. This chain uses TRBV20-1 with TRBJ2-5; D is perhaps TRBD2 (6 bases). Germline CDR1 reads DFQATT; CDR2 reads SNEGSKA (reference sequence). The CDR3 covers 11 residues. V gave up 4 bases and J gave up 5 bases, with 8 bases separating them. CDR3 region: CSAIAAETQYF. The CDR3 nucleotides read TGCAGTGCTATAGCGGCGGAGACCCAGTACTTC.

Note on this clone: This CDR3 is also generated by other DNA sequences in the sample. The chain uses TRBV18 and TRBJ1-5; possibly TRBD1 for D (5 bases). CDR3 length equals 15 residues. With 0 bases removed from V and 4 bases from J, the gap between germline ends came to 10 bases. Germline V CDR1 and CDR2: KGHSH, LQKENI. The CDR3 region is CASSPPGGGNQPQHF. In DNA form, the CDR3 reads TGTGCCAGCTCACCACCGGGGGGAGGGAATCAGCCCCAGCATTTT.

The chain employs TRBV11-2 and TRBJ2-1; D unclear. Trimming left V 4 bases short and J 10 bases short, with 11 bases between. This CDR3 contains 12 residues. Germline CDR1 reads SGHAT; CDR2 reads FQNNGV. The DNA of the CDR3 is TGTGCCAGCAGCTCTCCCTCCGGAGAGCAGTTCTTC. It specifies CASSSPSGEQFF.

The rearrangement links TRBV4-3 to TRBJ2-3, with 11 bases identical to TRBD2. V was pared by 1 base and J by 5 bases, with 8 bases of the junction left unmatched. CDR1 LGHNA and CDR2 YSLEER come from the germline V gene. The CDR3 is made up of 17 amino acids. DNA of the CDR3: TGCGCCAGCAGCCAAGCTTTCGCTAGCGGGAGGATAGATACGCAGTATTTT. Residues: CASSQAFASGRIDTQYF.

This clone has just a few counts. The rearrangement joins TRBV19 to TRBJ2-7; 8 positions match TRBD1. There are 15 residues in the CDR3. The germline V gene encodes CDR1 LNHDA and CDR2 SQIVND (reference sequence). With 6 bases clipped from V and 4 bases from J, the junction kept 11 bases outside the gene matches. CDR3: CASRPQAGGFYEQYF. The CDR3 region has the DNA TGTGCCAGTAGGCCCCAGGCAGGGGGCTTTTACGAGCAGTACTTC.

The chain combines TRBV5-1 with TRBJ2-5; TRBD2 matches at 10 bases. CDR3 length: 16 amino acids. J was trimmed by 5 bases and V by 4 bases; bases with no gene match: 11. Germline-derived CDR1 and CDR2 are SGHRS and YFSETQ. The CDR3 DNA sequence: TGCGCCAGCAGCCCCAATAAAGCGGGGGGGCAGGAGACCCAGTACTTC. Amino acid sequence: CASSPNKAGGQETQYF.

A remark on this clone: The sample has other DNA sequences that encode this CDR3 too. This rearrangement joins TRBV6-6 to TRBJ2-2, with D tentatively TRBD2 (5 bases). There are 12 residues in the CDR3. CDR1 and CDR2 (germline): MNHNY, SVGAGI (reference sequence). Trimming shortened V by 6 bases and J by 7 bases, and 9 bases separated the two germline ends. The CDR3 DNA reads TGTGCCAGCAGGACGGGGATCGGGGAGCTGTTTTTT. Translating gives CASRTGIGELFF.

The chain links TRBV9 to TRBJ2-1; 9 bases are shared with TRBD2. This CDR3 has 16 amino acids. The V segment lost 2 bases and the J segment 10 bases; nucleotides outside the gene matches: 13. Looked up from germline, CDR1 is SGDLS and CDR2 is YYNGEE. In DNA, the CDR3 is TGTGCCAGCAGCGTCCAAGCGGGAGGTCCTTCGCAGGAGCAGTTCTTC. It is translated as CASSVQAGGPSQEQFF.

This chain connects TRBV7-9 to TRBJ2-2; TRBD2 matches at 8 bases. Per germline, CDR1 SEHNR and CDR2 FQNEAQ (reference sequence). The CDR3 is made up of 17 amino acids. V trimming: 5 bases; J trimming: 1 base; junction bases outside the gene matches: 9. The CDR3 nucleotides are TGTGCCAGCAGCCTTCCTGCGGGGGGCCGGAACACCGGGGAGCTGTTTTTT. It is translated as CASSLPAGGRNTGELFF.

The chain carries TRBV19 and TRBJ1-2; D gene ambiguous. The CDR3 loop spans 13 amino acids. Germline CDR1 is LNHDA and CDR2 is SQIVND (reference sequence). Trimming removed 1 base at V and 8 bases at J, with 11 bases between. CDR3 region: CASSIGGFVGYTF. The CDR3 nucleotides are TGTGCCAGTAGTATAGGGGGTTTTGTCGGCTACACCTTC.

V gene TRBV28 combines with J gene TRBJ2-7, with TRBD2 identical over 15 bases. CDR1 and CDR2 (germline): MDHEN, SYDVKM. The ends lost 4 bases at V and 3 bases at J; junction bases unmatched: 4. CDR3 length equals 16 residues. CDR3 in amino acids: CASSSGGLAGGYEQYF. For the CDR3, the DNA is TGTGCCAGCAGTTCAGGGGGACTAGCGGGAGGCTACGAGCAGTACTTC.

V is TRBV6-6 and J is TRBJ1-3; maybe TRBD1 (5 bases). V lost 7 bases and J lost 4, with 20 bases in between. This CDR3 region has 16 residues. Germline V lookup: CDR1 MNHNY, CDR2 SVGAGI (reference sequence). CDR3 loop: CASTSGGGSAGNTIYF. Written as DNA, the CDR3 is TGTGCCAGCACCTCCGGTGGGGGGAGCGCGGGAAACACCATATATTTT.

The sample holds a few counts of this clone. This sequence joins TRBV29-1 and TRBJ1-1; no reliable D call. CDR1 is SQVTM, CDR2 ANQGSEA, per germline. V dropped 4 bases and J dropped 4 bases, with 10 bases sitting between them. This CDR3 region has 12 residues. The CDR3 coding sequence is TGCAGCGTTGCTACGGGTAGCACTGAAGCTTTCTTT. It translates to CSVATGSTEAFF.

J is TRBJ2-5 and V is TRBV10-1; 7 bases match TRBD2. From germline, CDR1 is WNHNN and CDR2 SYGVQD (reference sequence). The CDR3 runs to 16 residues. J lost 0 bases, V lost 6 bases, and 10 bases had no gene match. The CDR3 loop is CASSERSGTYQETQYF. Written as DNA, the CDR3 is TGCGCCAGCAGCGAGAGGAGCGGGACGTACCAAGAGACCCAGTACTTC.

This clone was detected many times. The chain joins TRBV2 to TRBJ2-7, with D possibly TRBD2 on 5 matching bases. The CDR3 loop spans 15 amino acids. The V gene lost 3 bases and the J gene lost 2 bases, with 14 bases spanning the gap. Germline V lookup: CDR1 SNHLY, CDR2 FYNNEI. CDR3 amino acids: CASSEFGVSAYEQYF. The DNA for the CDR3 is TGTGCCAGCAGTGAGTTCGGGGTAAGCGCCTACGAGCAGTACTTC.

This clone showed up just once. The J gene is TRBJ2-7, the V gene TRBV7-2, with TRBD2 as a possible D gene (6 bases). Per the germline V gene, CDR1 is SGHTA and CDR2 is FQGNSA. The V gene lost 5 bases and the J gene lost 3 bases, with 14 bases spanning the gap. This CDR3 is built from 14 residues. CDR3: CASSKTAGSYEQYF. The CDR3, as DNA: TGTGCCAGCAGCAAAACAGCCGGGAGCTACGAGCAGTACTTC. Drawing the rest from reference TRBV7-2 and TRBJ2-7, the complete variable domain is GAGVSQSPSNKVTEKGKDVELRCDPISGHTALYWYRQSLGQGLEFLIYFQGNSAPDKSGLPSDRFSAERTGGSVSTLTIQRTQQEDSAVYLCASSKTAGSYEQYFGPGTRLTVT.

This chain connects TRBV6-5 to TRBJ2-7, with D tentatively TRBD1 (5 bases). Trimming cost V 5 bases and J 1 base, with 15 bases left between them. From germline, CDR1 is MNHEY and CDR2 SVGAGI. The CDR3 has 15 amino acids. In DNA, the CDR3 is TGTGCCAGCAGTCGTTTTAGGGGCAGTTCCTACGAGCAGTACTTC. Amino acid sequence: CASSRFRGSSYEQYF.

The chain carries TRBV5-1 and TRBJ2-3; 7 nucleotides align to TRBD1. Germline V lookup: CDR1 SGHRS, CDR2 YFSETQ. J gave up 5 bases and V 4 bases, and 10 bases lay outside the gene matches. The CDR3 consists of 15 residues. Written as DNA, the CDR3 is TGCGCCAGCAGCCGGAATGACAGGGTAGTAGATACGCAGTATTTT. It specifies CASSRNDRVVDTQYF.

The rearrangement joins TRBV10-3 to TRBJ1-2, with unresolved D. The CDR3 totals 14 residues. The germline V gene has CDR1 ENHRY and CDR2 SYGVKD. V shed 0 bases and J shed 3 bases, with 8 bases lying between them. DNA for the CDR3: TGTGCCATCAGTGAGTCAGGCAGATACTATGGCTACACCTTC. It encodes CAISESGRYYGYTF.

The chain carries TRBV5-6 and TRBJ1-1, with no clear D. Trimming removed 0 bases at V and 1 base at J, with 16 bases between. CDR3 size: 17 residues. Germline V lookup: CDR1 SGHDT, CDR2 YYEEEE. The CDR3 DNA reads TGTGCCAGCAGCTTGGCTTCTTTTTATCGACAGAACACTGAAGCTTTCTTT. Residues: CASSLASFYRQNTEAFF.

About this clone itself: This may be a read error: a much more frequent sequence differs by one nucleotide. CDR3 region: CASSPGTGNTEAFF. In DNA form, the CDR3 reads TGTGCCAGCAGCCCCGGGACAGGGAACACTGAAGCTTTCTTT. This chain uses TRBV11-2 with TRBJ1-1; 8 nucleotides match TRBD1. V lost 5 bases and J lost 1; bases outside the gene matches: 3. The germline V gene has CDR1 SGHAT and CDR2 FQNNGV. The CDR3 extends over 14 amino acids.